These 11 T cell receptor beta chains were sequenced from one sample in a study of radiotherapy plus CTLA-4 blockade in lung cancer. Profiled with immunoSEQ multiplex PCR; TCRdb holds only in-frame clones, not every one. The sample carries about 80,000 clones, around 87% recorded once. The sample consisted of peripheral blood, taken from a patient treated with radiotherapy plus ipilimumab. These receptors all stem from a human donor with non-small cell lung cancer who had stable disease on radiotherapy plus ipilimumab.

This clone was detected only once. The chain couples TRBV21-1 to TRBJ1-6. TRBV21-1 represents a pseudogene. The CDR3 has 18 residues. CDR3 in amino acids: CASSPQAAVMSYNSPLHF. DNA for the CDR3: TGTGCCAGCAGCCCTCAGGCCGCGGTGATGTCCTATAATTCACCCCTCCACTTT.

This chain links TRBV6-4 with TRBJ2-3, with 8 bases lining up with TRBD1. CDR1 and CDR2 (germline): MRHNA, SNTAGT. The V and J ends lost 6 bases and 4 bases, in that order; junction bases with no gene match: 6. This CDR3 is built from 14 residues. Written as DNA, the CDR3 is TGTGCCAGCAGGAGACAGGGGCAGGCAGATACGCAGTATTTT. Translation gives CASRRQGQADTQYF.

CDR3 DNA: TGTGCCAGCAGTGAGCGGGGGAAGTCCTACGAGCAGTACTTC. Its translation: CASSERGKSYEQYF. This chain links TRBV2 with TRBJ2-7; 7 bases fit TRBD2. The CDR3 runs 14 residues. CDR1 and CDR2 (germline): SNHLY, FYNNEI. V dropped 3 bases and J dropped 1; count of bases not matched to a gene: 3.

This chain connects TRBV27 to TRBJ2-7; TRBD2 agrees at 13 bases. The junction had 4 bases not matched to a gene; V was cut back by 5 bases and J by 3 bases. The CDR3 runs to 15 residues. The germline V gene encodes CDR1 MNHEY and CDR2 SMNVEV (reference sequence). CDR3 nucleotides: TGTGCCAGCAGTCTCGGGACTAGCGGGGTCTACGAGCAGTACTTC. This encodes CASSLGTSGVYEQYF.

The chain joins TRBV6-4 to TRBJ2-3, with D tentatively TRBD2 (5 bases). CDR1 and CDR2 from the germline V gene are MRHNA and SNTAGT. The V end was cut by 8 bases, the J end by 2 bases, with 20 bases between. This CDR3 comprises 16 residues. The CDR3 DNA follows: TGTGCCAGCGTCGGAGTTAGAGGGAACGACACAGATACGCAGTATTTT. This gives the protein CASVGVRGNDTDTQYF.

Only a few counts were recorded for this clone. Other nucleotide sequences in the sample specify the same CDR3. The chain combines TRBV19 with TRBJ2-7; the D is unclear. V dropped 2 bases and J dropped 1 base, with 6 bases sitting between them. The germline V gene has CDR1 LNHDA and CDR2 SQIVND (reference sequence). The CDR3 loop spans 13 amino acids. The CDR3 loop is CASSISRSYEQYF. DNA of the CDR3: TGTGCCAGTAGTATAAGCAGGTCCTACGAGCAGTACTTC.

The chain employs TRBV10-1 and TRBJ2-1; TRBD1 agrees at 7 bases. Germline V gives CDR1 WNHNN, CDR2 SYGVQD (reference sequence). The J segment lost 4 bases and the V segment lost 9 bases, leaving 6 bases of the junction unmatched. The length of the CDR3 is 13 residues. The CDR3 DNA sequence: TGCGCCAGTAACGACAGGGTTTACAATGAGCAGTTCTTC. Amino acids: CASNDRVYNEQFF.

This clone has just a few counts. V is TRBV6-6 and J is TRBJ2-2; 8 bases are a match to TRBD2. Germline lookup yields CDR1 MNHNY and CDR2 SVGAGI (reference sequence). Trimming removed 8 bases from V and 5 bases from J; junction bases left unmatched: 7. The CDR3 totals 14 residues. The CDR3 spells CASVPGGRTGELFF. Here the CDR3 DNA reads TGTGCCAGCGTCCCGGGGGGGCGTACCGGGGAGCTGTTTTTT.

The chain uses TRBV7-9 and TRBJ1-6; D not certain. This CDR3 is 15 amino acids long. V dropped 4 bases and J dropped 11 bases, with 18 bases sitting between them. In germline, CDR1 is SEHNR, CDR2 FQNEAQ (reference sequence). The CDR3 nucleotides read TGTGCCAGCAGCTGGTTGCGCCAGCCCTTACCACCCCTCCACTTT. Translated: CASSWLRQPLPPLHF.

This rearrangement joins TRBV29-1 to TRBJ1-1, with D unclear. The CDR3 loop spans 12 amino acids. CDR1 and CDR2 from the germline V gene are SQVTM and ANQGSEA. Trimming cost V 0 bases and J 10 bases, with 12 bases left between them. CDR3 nucleotides: TGCAGCGTTGAAGACTTGACCTCTGTAGCTTTCTTT. This codes for CSVEDLTSVAFF.

The CDR3 here is CASSPGTVFVGLFF. DNA of the CDR3: TGTGCCAGCTCACCCGGGACCGTCTTTGTAGGGCTGTTTTTT. The chain carries TRBV18 and TRBJ2-2; D tentatively reads TRBD1 or TRBD2 (5 bases each). This CDR3 has 14 amino acids. Trimming pared 3 bases from V and 13 bases from J, leaving 18 bases between. The germline CDR1 and CDR2 sequences are KGHSH and LQKENI.